A selection of T cell receptor beta chains follows, all from one sample in a study of blood T cell repertoires in COVID-19. The data were produced by immunoSEQ multiplex PCR, yet TCRdb's version contains in-frame clones alone and is incomplete. The sample yields almost 200,000 clones, around 81% seen once. The specimen was peripheral blood. Source of these receptors: a man between 60 and 75 years old with COVID-19, enrolled during active disease. Each CDR3 is given with its conserved first and last residue. D genes are given only for firm matches. Clone sizes are given selectively: once, few, many, or a class where the clone is expanded.

TRBJ1-2	TRBV7-8	-	-	CASSFVGGGYTF	TGTGCCAGCAGCTTCGTTGGGGGCGGCTACACCTTC
TRBJ1-2	TRBV3-1/TRBV3-2	TRBD1	-	CASSQRQGRSGYTF	TGTGCCAGCAGCCAACGACAGGGTCGGAGTGGCTACACCTTC
TRBJ1-1	TRBV9	-	-	CASSAFTEGTEAFF	TGTGCCAGCAGCGCCTTTACAGAGGGCACTGAAGCTTTCTTT
TRBJ2-7	TRBV6-2/TRBV6-3	TRBD1	-	CASSYSETGTHEQYF	TGTGCCAGCAGTTACTCCGAGACAGGGACCCACGAGCAGTACTTC
TRBJ1-6	TRBV11-2	-	-	CASSLGAGSPLHF	TGTGCCAGCAGCTTAGGGGCGGGTTCACCCCTCCACTTT
TRBJ1-4	TRBV19	TRBD1	few	CASRQEGQQSAPNEKLFF	TGTGCCAGTAGGCAGGAGGGACAGCAGAGTGCTCCTAATGAAAAACTGTTTTTT
TRBJ1-6	TRBV6-5	-	-	CASKDTFYNSPLHF	TGTGCCAGCAAGGACACGTTCTATAATTCACCCCTCCACTTT
TRBJ2-7	TRBV27	-	-	CASSALAIGGQEQYF	TGTGCCAGCAGTGCGCTAGCGATCGGGGGGCAGGAGCAGTACTTC
TRBJ1-5	TRBV28	-	-	CASSFSDQPQHF	TGTGCCAGCAGTTTCTCCGATCAGCCCCAGCATTTT
TRBJ1-1	TRBV19	-	-	CASSWGPGMNTEAFF	TGTGCCAGTAGTTGGGGGCCAGGCATGAACACTGAAGCTTTCTTT
TRBJ1-6	TRBV30	-	once	CAWSGAGAINSPLHF	TGTGCCTGGAGCGGCGCTGGAGCAATTAATTCACCCCTCCACTTT
TRBJ1-1	TRBV4-1	TRBD1	-	CASSQDYGTGGFTEAFF	TGCGCCAGCAGCCAAGATTACGGGACAGGGGGCTTCACTGAAGCTTTCTTT
TRBJ1-1	TRBV19	TRBD1	-	CASSSPGTGEAFF	TGTGCCAGTAGTTCGCCCGGGACAGGTGAAGCTTTCTTT
TRBJ2-7	TRBV27	-	-	CASRTLGSSYEQYF	TGTGCCAGCCGAACACTGGGCAGCTCCTACGAGCAGTACTTC
TRBJ2-2	TRBV5-1	TRBD2	-	CASSLVAGLVTGELFF	TGCGCCAGCAGCTTGGTAGCGGGCTTGGTCACCGGGGAGCTGTTTTTT
TRBJ2-2	TRBV7-6	TRBD1	-	CASSLILGQGANTGELFF	TGTGCCAGCAGCTTAATTTTGGGACAGGGGGCGAACACCGGGGAGCTGTTTTTT
TRBJ2-2	TRBV2	TRBD2	-	CASVAILADTGELFF	TGTGCCAGCGTTGCAATACTAGCGGACACCGGGGAGCTGTTTTTT
TRBJ2-2	TRBV6-1	TRBD1	-	CASSEAGTGVPGELFF	TGTGCCAGCAGTGAAGCTGGGACAGGAGTTCCCGGGGAGCTGTTTTTT
TRBJ1-4	TRBV29-1	TRBD1	-	CSVTLPGQQNEKLFF	TGCAGCGTTACCCTTCCGGGACAGCAAAATGAAAAACTGTTTTTT
TRBJ2-2	TRBV7-9	TRBD1	-	CASSQGQGSNTGELFF	TGTGCCAGCAGCCAAGGACAGGGCTCTAACACCGGGGAGCTGTTTTTT
TRBJ1-4	TRBV7-9	-	-	CASSLRRGSLNEKLFF	TGTGCCAGCAGCTTGAGGCGAGGCAGCCTCAATGAAAAACTGTTTTTT
TRBJ2-7	TRBV5-1	TRBD2	-	CASSLELAGGSYEQYF	TGCGCCAGCAGCTTGGAACTAGCGGGAGGGTCGTACGAGCAGTACTTC
TRBJ2-5	TRBV7-2	-	-	CASSLGGRGETQYF	TGTGCCAGCAGCTTAGGGGGGCGCGGGGAGACCCAGTACTTC
TRBJ2-7	TRBV3-1/TRBV3-2	TRBD1	few	CASSSITGALSFGQYF	TGTGCCAGCAGCTCAATAACAGGGGCGCTCTCATTCGGGCAGTACTTC
TRBJ2-5	TRBV5-4	-	-	CASSPSWAAAQETQYF	TGTGCCAGCAGCCCAAGTTGGGCCGCAGCCCAAGAGACCCAGTACTTC
TRBJ1-2	TRBV3-1/TRBV3-2	TRBD1	-	CASSRFDRGGYTF	TGTGCCAGCAGCCGCTTCGACAGGGGCGGCTACACCTTC
TRBJ1-3	TRBV10-3	TRBD1	-	CAISEGQADSGNTIYF	TGTGCCATCAGTGAGGGACAGGCCGACTCTGGAAACACCATATATTTT
TRBJ2-7	TRBV28	-	many	CASSLLSEQYF	TGTGCCAGCAGTCTCCTAAGCGAGCAGTACTTC
TRBJ2-5	TRBV5-4	-	once	CASSQREFQETQYF	TGTGCCAGCAGCCAACGGGAATTCCAAGAGACCCAGTACTTC
TRBJ1-2	TRBV24-1	-	-	CATSGEGGYGYTF	TGTGCCACCAGTGGTGAGGGAGGCTATGGCTACACCTTC
TRBJ1-4	TRBV2	-	once	CASSGRGGDEKLFF	TGTGCCAGCAGTGGAAGGGGAGGAGATGAAAAACTGTTTTTT
TRBJ2-5	TRBV28	-	-	CASSRSGGTQYF	TGTGCCAGCAGTCGATCGGGTGGGACCCAGTACTTC
TRBJ1-2	TRBV10-3	TRBD1	few	CAISESGGQGARGYTF	TGTGCCATCAGTGAGTCGGGGGGACAGGGGGCGCGAGGCTACACCTTC
TRBJ1-3	TRBV7-8	TRBD1	-	CASSLARDRVDGNTIYF	TGTGCCAGCAGCTTAGCCCGGGACAGGGTGGACGGAAACACCATATATTTT
TRBJ1-5	TRBV5-1	-	few	CASSLDGQHSNQPQHF	TGCGCCAGCAGCTTGGACGGACAACATAGCAATCAGCCCCAGCATTTT
TRBJ2-2	TRBV6-2/TRBV6-3	-	-	CASSYRRDKYFTGELFF	TGTGCCAGCAGTTACAGACGGGACAAGTATTTCACCGGGGAGCTGTTTTTT
TRBJ1-2	TRBV24-1	-	-	CATSGGAGNYGYTF	TGTGCCACCAGTGGGGGTGCAGGGAACTATGGCTACACCTTC
TRBJ1-5	TRBV21-1	-	-	CASTSKEPGQGSNQPQHF	TGTGCCAGCACCTCGAAAGAGCCGGGACAGGGGAGCAATCAGCCCCAGCATTTT
TRBJ1-1	TRBV7-2	-	once	CASSLAQASTEAFF	TGTGCCAGCAGCTTAGCACAGGCCTCAACTGAAGCTTTCTTT